This entry features one T cell receptor (beta chain) sequence. Antigen: not known. This sample stems from a study of cytotoxic CD8 clonotypes in ibrutinib-treated CLL. As for the study in general: On average, each sample had 255,043 productive templates and approximately 89,000 productive rearrangements. Findings of the study overall: Contraction or stability on treatment was seen for public clonotypes, which were uncommon.

Assay: immunoSEQ multiplex PCR; the TCRdb copy retains only in-frame clones and omits some. The table has fewer than 300,000 clones, approximately 76% seen once. CDR3 length: 15 amino acids. Trimming took off 6 bases at V and 6 bases at J, with 18 bases between the two ends. CDR1 and CDR2 from the germline V gene are SGHRS and YFSETQ. J is TRBJ2-2 and V is TRBV5-1; TRBD2 might be the D (5 bases). The sequencing here drew on PBMCs, taken at disease progression, from a patient treated with ibrutinib. The sequence was obtained from a human donor with chronic lymphocytic leukemia. The CDR3 nucleotides are TGCGCCAGCACTCACGACTATGGCTCCCCCGGGGAGCTGTTTTTT. Translating it yields CASTHDYGSPGELFF.